The 32 T cell receptor beta chains given below trace back to one sample, sequenced in a study of CD8 T cells in Susac syndrome. An input of roughly 0.5 to 1 ug of RNA was subjected to reverse transcription using random hexamers. TCRdb re-called the immunoSEQ multiplex PCR reads with MiXCR, one entry per CDR3 protein. The sample shows over 200,000 distinct CDR3 sequences, about 95% of them seen only once. Sequencing was carried out using CD4+ T cells from PBMCs. These receptors were collected from a human donor with multiple sclerosis.

V is TRBV29-1 and J is TRBJ2-7, with 8 bases matching TRBD2. V lost 1 base to trimming and J lost 1 base; unmatched junction nucleotides: 12. Germline V CDR1 and CDR2: SQVTM, ANQGSEA. The CDR3 has 17 amino acids. CDR3 loop: CSVEVLSGGAQSYEQYF. The CDR3 DNA sequence: TGCAGCGTTGAAGTCCTATCGGGGGGGGCACAGTCCTACGAGCAGTACTTC.

The V gene is TRBV20-1, the J gene TRBJ2-1; TRBD2 agrees at 9 bases. Germline V gives CDR1 DFQATT, CDR2 SNEGSKA (reference sequence). This CDR3 has 17 residues. The V segment lost 1 base and the J segment 6 bases; nucleotides outside the gene matches: 13. The chain's CDR3 is CSARVRFLSRGGNEQFF. CDR3 bases: TGCAGTGCTAGAGTTCGGTTTCTTTCGCGGGGGGGCAATGAGCAGTTCTTC.

This clonotype was counted a single time. The gene calls are TRBV14 and TRBJ1-6; D remains unclear. Germline V gene lookup returns CDR1 SGHDN and CDR2 FVKESK. This CDR3 is 12 amino acids long. V was trimmed by 1 base and J by 10 bases, leaving 5 bases between them. CDR3: CASSQVRSPLHF. CDR3 coding DNA: TGTGCCAGCAGCCAAGTAAGGTCACCCCTCCACTTT.

The chain joins TRBV30 to TRBJ1-5; 7 nucleotides align to TRBD1. CDR3 length: 14 amino acids. The germline gives CDR1 GTSNPN, CDR2 SVGIG (reference sequence). J was trimmed by 3 bases and V by 1 base; bases with no gene match: 3. This CDR3 reads CAWSAGQFNQPQHF. The CDR3 DNA reads TGTGCCTGGAGTGCGGGACAGTTCAATCAGCCCCAGCATTTT.

This chain joins TRBV20-1 and TRBJ1-6; tentatively, D is TRBD1 (6 bases). The germline V gene encodes CDR1 DFQATT and CDR2 SNEGSKA (reference sequence). CDR3 size: 14 residues. Between the trimmed V and J ends, which lost 4 bases and 7 bases, there was a span of 14 bases. As DNA, the CDR3 is TGCAGTGCTAACCTGGGGGCTGGAAATTCACCCCTCCACTTT. This translates into CSANLGAGNSPLHF.

The chain is built from TRBV11-2 and TRBJ2-1, with no clear D. Per germline, CDR1 SGHAT and CDR2 FQNNGV. This CDR3 is built from 13 residues. V was shortened by 0 bases and J by 6 bases, with 6 bases between the two germline ends. The CDR3 sequence is CASSLDLPNEQFF. CDR3 bases: TGTGCCAGCAGCTTAGATCTCCCCAATGAGCAGTTCTTC.

This chain links TRBV9 with TRBJ1-6; D ambiguous. From germline, CDR1 is SGDLS and CDR2 YYNGEE. V lost 0 bases and J 7 bases, leaving 8 bases between the germline ends. The CDR3 spans 14 residues. The CDR3 DNA reads TGTGCCAGCAGCGTAGACAGCCTCAATTCACCCCTCCACTTT. Its protein is CASSVDSLNSPLHF.

The gene calls are TRBV7-9 and TRBJ1-2; D gene unclear. The germline CDR1 and CDR2 sequences are SEHNR and FQNEAQ (reference sequence). With 5 bases removed from V and 7 bases from J, the gap between germline ends came to 11 bases. This CDR3 comprises 12 residues. CDR3 in amino acids: CASSRVSRGYTF. DNA of the CDR3: TGTGCCAGCAGCCGCGTATCTCGTGGCTACACCTTC.

The chain uses TRBV20-1 and TRBJ2-1, with 12 bases matching TRBD2. V was clipped by 0 bases and J by 7 bases; unmatched bases: 4. This CDR3 comprises 15 residues. From germline, CDR1 is DFQATT and CDR2 SNEGSKA (reference sequence). CDR3 sequence (DNA): TGCAGTGCTAGAGATCTAGCGGGGGGGCGGAATGAGCAGTTCTTC. Translated, it gives CSARDLAGGRNEQFF.

This chain connects TRBV5-1 to TRBJ2-5; D is undetermined. The CDR3 runs to 12 residues. Trimming shortened V by 0 bases and J by 4 bases, and 4 bases separated the two germline ends. Germline V lookup: CDR1 SGHRS, CDR2 YFSETQ. The CDR3 sequence is CASSLDAETQYF. CDR3 bases: TGCGCCAGCAGCTTGGACGCAGAGACCCAGTACTTC.

This rearrangement joins TRBV20-1 to TRBJ2-5; 8 bases line up with TRBD1. CDR1 is DFQATT, CDR2 SNEGSKA, per germline (reference sequence). With V trimmed by 7 bases and J by 1 base, 8 bases remained unmatched. The CDR3 sequence is 14 residues long. CDR3: CSVSRTGLQETQYF. The CDR3 DNA reads as TGCAGTGTTAGCAGGACAGGGCTCCAAGAGACCCAGTACTTC.

The chain carries TRBV14 and TRBJ1-6, with a weak D call TRBD1 (5 bases). Germline CDR1 reads SGHDN; CDR2 reads FVKESK. V lost 6 bases and J 8 bases, leaving 11 bases between the germline ends. This CDR3 spans 13 amino acids. CDR3 sequence reads: CASRGPGDSPLHF. The CDR3 DNA reads as TGTGCCAGCAGAGGACCGGGGGATTCACCCCTCCACTTT. Full variable domain (remainder filled in from reference TRBV14 and TRBJ1-6): EAGVTQFPSHSVIEKGQTVTLRCDPISGHDNLYWYRRVMGKEIKFLLHFVKESKQDESGMPNNRFLAERTGGTYSTLKVQPAELEDSGVYFCASRGPGDSPLHFGNGTRLTVT.

This clonotype was picked up one time. The chain carries TRBV9 and TRBJ1-1, with D perhaps matching TRBD1 (5 bases). Germline V gene lookup returns CDR1 SGDLS and CDR2 YYNGEE. This CDR3 is 15 amino acids long. Trimming left V 1 base short and J 1 base short, with 11 bases between. CDR3 in DNA: TGTGCCAGCAGCGTACAAGGACAACAGAACACTGAAGCTTTCTTT. It translates to CASSVQGQQNTEAFF.

The genes are TRBV3-1 and TRBJ2-3; D possibly corresponds to TRBD1 (6 bases). In germline, CDR1 is LGHDT, CDR2 YNNKEL (reference sequence). V lost 4 bases and J 11 bases, leaving 16 bases between the germline ends. The CDR3 covers 13 residues. The CDR3 bases are TGTGCCAGCAGCCCCCGACAGGTTGCCCAGCAGTATTTT. Its protein is CASSPRQVAQQYF.

The genes are TRBV23-1 and TRBJ1-5; D gene uncertain. TRBV23-1 has ORF status, its function being uncertain. This CDR3 comprises 14 residues. V was clipped by 0 bases and J by 4 bases, with 7 bases between them. DNA for the CDR3: TGCGCCAGCAGTCAATCGCAGGAAAATCAGCCCCAGCATTTT. Its translation is CASSQSQENQPQHF.

The V gene is TRBV5-1, the J gene TRBJ2-5; a weak D match, TRBD2 (6 bases). Germline CDR1 and CDR2: SGHRS and YFSETQ. The CDR3 length is 15 residues. V dropped 0 bases and J dropped 2 bases, with 11 bases sitting between them. The CDR3 coding sequence is TGCGCCAGCAGCTTGGACGGAGGGAGGCAAGAGACCCAGTACTTC. It yields the protein CASSLDGGRQETQYF.

The chain joins TRBV15 to TRBJ1-2; no clear D gene. The CDR3 is made up of 15 amino acids. Trimming took off 5 bases at V and 2 bases at J, with 15 bases between the two ends. From germline, CDR1 is LNHNV and CDR2 YYDKDF (reference sequence). The CDR3 sequence is CATSGRSLENYGYTF. The CDR3 region has the DNA TGTGCCACCAGCGGCCGGTCGCTCGAGAACTATGGCTACACCTTC.

V gene TRBV4-2 combines with J gene TRBJ1-2; D remains ambiguous. Per germline, CDR1 LGHNA and CDR2 YNFKEQ. The CDR3 spans 14 residues. Trimming cost V 0 bases and J 2 bases, with 7 bases left between them. The CDR3: CASSQDRGNYGYTF. The CDR3 DNA reads as TGTGCCAGCAGCCAAGATCGCGGGAACTATGGCTACACCTTC.

A single count supports this clonotype. The genes are TRBV2 and TRBJ1-1; D remains unclear. Germline V CDR1 and CDR2: SNHLY, FYNNEI. The CDR3 extends over 14 amino acids. Trimming stripped 8 bases from V and 0 bases from J, with 13 bases between. For the CDR3, the DNA is TGTGCCAGCGGGGTCGCCGGGATGAACACTGAAGCTTTCTTT. Residues: CASGVAGMNTEAFF.

The chain carries TRBV18 and TRBJ1-5; possible D gene TRBD1, 6 bases. CDR3 length: 14 amino acids. Germline values: CDR1 KGHSH, CDR2 LQKENI. Deletions cut 1 base from V and 5 bases from J, with 9 bases between. The CDR3 is CASSPQQGDQPQHF. The CDR3 nucleotides read TGTGCCAGCTCACCACAACAGGGTGATCAGCCCCAGCATTTT.

The chain employs TRBV30 and TRBJ2-7, with 9 bases identical to TRBD1. V shed 4 bases and J 7 bases; nucleotides not matched to a gene: 8. CDR1 is GTSNPN and CDR2 is SVGIG in the germline V gene (reference sequence). The CDR3 has 13 amino acids. The CDR3 here is CAWNKGQGREQYF. As DNA, the CDR3 is TGTGCCTGGAACAAAGGACAGGGGAGAGAGCAGTACTTC.

This CDR3 is CASSEAGIYGYTF. In DNA, the CDR3 is TGTGCCAGCAGTGAGGCGGGGATTTATGGCTACACCTTC. The gene calls are TRBV12-3 or TRBV12-4 and TRBJ1-2; no clear D gene. The CDR3 covers 13 residues. V gave up 5 bases and J gave up 5 bases, with 12 bases separating them.

This sequence joins TRBV7-8 and TRBJ1-6; D unclear. The CDR3 runs 13 residues. Germline V gives CDR1 SGHVS, CDR2 FQNEAQ. V lost 1 base and J lost 11, with 9 bases in between. CDR3: CASSLGLAAPLHF. DNA for the CDR3: TGTGCCAGCAGCTTAGGGTTAGCTGCACCCCTCCACTTT.

The chain uses TRBV7-2 and TRBJ2-7, with 7 bases identical to TRBD1. The CDR3 spans 15 residues. The trim removed 1 base at V and 5 bases at J, leaving 8 bases unmatched. CDR1 and CDR2 from the germline V gene are SGHTA and FQGNSA. CDR3 in amino acids: CASSLGGQEYHEQYF. CDR3 nucleotide sequence: TGTGCCAGCAGCTTAGGAGGACAGGAGTACCACGAGCAGTACTTC.

The chain recombines TRBV6-6 with TRBJ2-1; 8 nucleotides match TRBD2. This CDR3 is built from 16 residues. With 3 bases clipped from V and 8 bases from J, the junction kept 12 bases outside the gene matches. Germline loops: CDR1 MNHNY, CDR2 SVGAGI (reference sequence). CDR3: CASSYQGTSAIDEQFF. Written as DNA, the CDR3 is TGTGCCAGCAGTTATCAGGGGACTAGTGCAATCGATGAGCAGTTCTTC.

This rearrangement joins TRBV11-2 to TRBJ2-7, with 8 nucleotides matching TRBD1. The CDR3 totals 13 residues. The junction had 6 bases not matched to a gene; V was cut back by 5 bases and J by 6 bases. Germline-derived CDR1 and CDR2 are SGHAT and FQNNGV. CDR3 sequence (DNA): TGTGCCAGCAGCGGGACAGGCCCGGCCGAGCAGTACGTC. This encodes CASSGTGPAEQYV.

This clonotype was recorded only once. The chain uses TRBV30 and TRBJ2-4; D is possibly TRBD1 (5 bases). CDR1 is GTSNPN, CDR2 SVGIG, per germline (reference sequence). The germline V and J ends were trimmed by 0 bases and 6 bases, with 9 bases remaining between them. This CDR3 is 13 amino acids long. The CDR3 sequence is CAWSVTGLNIQYF. In DNA form, the CDR3 reads TGTGCCTGGAGTGTAACAGGCTTAAACATTCAGTACTTC.

CDR3 in amino acids: CASSWGREFDEQFF. CDR3 sequence (DNA): TGTGCCAGCAGCTGGGGAAGGGAGTTCGATGAGCAGTTCTTC. The chain links TRBV7-6 to TRBJ2-1, with D perhaps matching TRBD2 (5 bases). Germline V gives CDR1 SGHVS, CDR2 FNYEAQ. This CDR3 is 14 amino acids long. V lost 4 bases and J 8 bases, leaving 15 bases between the germline ends.

The V and J genes are TRBV30 and TRBJ2-7; the D gene is possibly TRBD2 (5 bases). CDR1 and CDR2 (germline): GTSNPN, SVGIG (reference sequence). The CDR3 extends over 11 amino acids. The CDR3 region is CAQNEGYEQYF. CDR3 in DNA: TGTGCTCAAAACGAGGGCTACGAGCAGTACTTC.

The genes are TRBV30 and TRBJ1-1, with no clear D. The V and J ends lost 3 bases and 0 bases respectively, with 8 bases between them. Per germline, CDR1 GTSNPN and CDR2 SVGIG (reference sequence). This CDR3 comprises 13 residues. The CDR3 sequence is CAWRPTMNTEAFF. CDR3 sequence (DNA): TGTGCCTGGAGGCCTACAATGAACACTGAAGCTTTCTTT.

This clonotype occurred once. The rearrangement joins TRBV5-1 to TRBJ2-7; possibly TRBD2 for D (6 bases). Germline V gene sequence: CDR1 SGHRS, CDR2 YFSETQ. The CDR3 contains 15 residues. Deletions cut 0 bases from V and 1 base from J, with 11 bases between. The DNA of the CDR3 is TGCGCCAGCAGCTTGGACGCGGGGATATCCTACGAGCAGTACTTC. Protein product: CASSLDAGISYEQYF.

The chain links TRBV20-1 to TRBJ1-6; TRBD1 is a possible D gene (5 bases). Germline CDR1 reads DFQATT; CDR2 reads SNEGSKA (reference sequence). Trimming left V 3 bases short and J 6 bases short, with 15 bases between. This CDR3 is built from 15 residues. CDR3 coding DNA: TGCAGTGCTAGTGCCGGGACCGCCGTTAATTCACCCCTCCACTTT. Protein sequence: CSASAGTAVNSPLHF.